One T cell receptor beta chain is described in this entry. CD8+ and CD4+ blood T cells underwent TCR beta sequencing. Patients with stable or active relapsing-remitting disease, all of them treatment-naive, made up the multiple sclerosis controls. TEMRA cells were FACS-enriched, with CD8+ and CD4+ T cells isolated negatively. These data are taken from a study of CD8 T cells in Susac syndrome. Random hexamers were used to reverse transcribe about 0.5 to 1 ug of RNA. A multiplex approach, immunoSEQ multiplex PCR, amplified TCR beta CDR3 across 54 Vbeta and 13 Jbeta. TCRdb recomputed calls from the immunoSEQ multiplex PCR reads with MiXCR, one row per CDR3 protein. Here the sample spans around 300,000 distinct CDR3 sequences, 89% being singletons. This clonotype was obtained from a human donor with multiple sclerosis. Material for sequencing was CD8+ T cells from PBMCs.

Here the CDR3 reads CASSSLTGDIYNEQFF. The CDR3 coding sequence is TGTGCCAGCAGTTCTCTGACAGGGGACATCTACAATGAGCAGTTCTTC. This chain joins TRBV27 and TRBJ2-1; 8 nucleotides agree with TRBD1. Looked up from germline, CDR1 is MNHEY and CDR2 is SMNVEV (reference sequence). J was trimmed by 3 bases and V by 4 bases; bases with no gene match: 8. The CDR3 is 16 amino acids.